A single sample gave rise to the 30 T cell receptor beta chains below, sequenced in a study of T cell responses to AZD1222 COVID-19 vaccine. Sequencing used immunoSEQ multiplex PCR; TCRdb keeps in-frame clones, though not all of them. The sample lists some 55,000 clones, roughly 90% occurring once. The source material was peripheral blood, sampled on day 0 of AZD1222 vaccination. These receptors all stem from an adult in good health.

The CDR3 bases are TGTGCCAGCAGTAGCGGGAGGGTCAATGAGCAGTTCTTC. Protein sequence: CASSSGRVNEQFF. This chain joins TRBV28 and TRBJ2-1, with 10 bases aligning to TRBD2. With 5 bases clipped from V and 6 bases from J, the junction kept 1 base outside the gene matches. This CDR3 is 13 amino acids long. Germline V lookup: CDR1 MDHEN, CDR2 SYDVKM.

The chain couples TRBV5-1 to TRBJ2-5; TRBD2 agrees at 13 bases. Germline V gene sequence: CDR1 SGHRS, CDR2 YFSETQ. This CDR3 spans 16 amino acids. J lost 1 base, V lost 3 bases, and 3 bases had no gene match. CDR3 region: CASSYGTSGVQETQYF. CDR3 nucleotides: TGCGCCAGCAGCTACGGGACTAGCGGGGTCCAAGAGACCCAGTACTTC.

V usage is TRBV30 and J usage is TRBJ1-4; 7 positions agree with TRBD1. The CDR3 is 13 amino acids. Per germline, CDR1 GTSNPN and CDR2 SVGIG (reference sequence). J lost 8 bases, V lost 3 bases, and 6 bases had no gene match. The CDR3 spells CAWRWTGREKLFF. As DNA, the CDR3 is TGTGCCTGGAGGTGGACAGGTCGGGAAAAACTGTTTTTT.

This clone was seen once. V is TRBV5-1 and J is TRBJ2-7; D may be TRBD2 (7 bases). V was cut by 4 bases and J by 5 bases, with 19 bases left in between. The CDR3 length is 15 residues. Germline CDR1 is SGHRS and CDR2 is YFSETQ. CDR3 coding DNA: TGCGCCAGCAGCAACCCACTTGGGGGGGCTAACGAGCAGTACTTC. It codes for CASSNPLGGANEQYF.

This chain joins TRBV7-9 and TRBJ2-3, with 13 bases matching TRBD2. Losses at the gene ends were 2 bases for V and 5 bases for J; bases not matched to a gene: 13. The CDR3 is 19 residues long. Looked up from germline, CDR1 is SEHNR and CDR2 is FQNEAQ (reference sequence). The DNA for the CDR3 is TGTGCCAGCAGCTTATCACGGACTAGCGGGAGAGCGGGTGGAGATACGCAGTATTTT. Translation gives CASSLSRTSGRAGGDTQYF.

The gene calls are TRBV19 and TRBJ1-4; unclear D gene. The ends were cut back, 0 bases at V and 4 bases at J, with 15 bases in the middle. The CDR3 is 17 residues long. Germline CDR1 reads LNHDA; CDR2 reads SQIVND (reference sequence). The CDR3 coding sequence is TGTGCCAGTAGTATAGATTTTGTCGGACGGATTAATGAAAAACTGTTTTTT. Its protein is CASSIDFVGRINEKLFF.

The chain joins TRBV19 to TRBJ2-7; 11 bases fit TRBD1. V was clipped by 5 bases and J by 3 bases; unmatched bases: 6. CDR3 length: 15 amino acids. From germline, CDR1 is LNHDA and CDR2 SQIVND (reference sequence). The DNA of the CDR3 is TGTGCCAGTAGTTTGCGGACAGGGGGCGTCTACGAGCAGTACTTC. Amino acid sequence: CASSLRTGGVYEQYF.

This clone was counted once. The chain carries TRBV18 and TRBJ2-3, with 8 bases fitting TRBD2. The CDR3 extends over 15 amino acids. Unmatched junction bases numbered 11, after V lost 8 bases and J lost 4 bases. Germline values: CDR1 KGHSH, CDR2 LQKENI. CDR3 amino acids: CASQVSGGPADTQYF. The CDR3 DNA follows: TGTGCCAGCCAAGTTTCGGGAGGGCCTGCAGATACGCAGTATTTT.

This clone was detected only once. The genes are TRBV6-6 and TRBJ1-2, with 9 nucleotides matching TRBD1. The germline V gene encodes CDR1 MNHNY and CDR2 SVGAGI (reference sequence). The junction had 1 base not matched to a gene; V was cut back by 0 bases and J by 2 bases. The CDR3 extends over 15 amino acids. The CDR3 nucleotides are TGTGCCAGCAGTTACTCGACAGGGGGAAACTATGGCTACACCTTC. It yields the protein CASSYSTGGNYGYTF.

In this sample, this clone turned up once. This chain uses TRBV9 with TRBJ1-2; TRBD1 matches at 10 bases. The CDR3 has 14 residues. With 4 bases clipped from V and 6 bases from J, the junction kept 6 bases outside the gene matches. Looked up from germline, CDR1 is SGDLS and CDR2 is YYNGEE. Here the CDR3 reads CASSPRTGGDGYTF. The CDR3 DNA is TGTGCCAGCAGCCCCCGGACAGGGGGGGATGGCTACACCTTC.

This clone was picked up a small number of times. The DNA is omitted, as the CDR3 cannot be located on it reliably, and the CDR3 follows TCRdb's listing. V is TRBV28 and J is TRBJ2-1; the listed D gene, TRBD2, was not tested against the DNA. The length of the CDR3 is 19 amino acids, counting both ends. Germline loops: CDR1 MDHEN, CDR2 SYDVKM. CDR3 amino acids: CASSEFRGRAGLAGYEQFF.

The chain carries TRBV28 and TRBJ2-1; maybe TRBD1 (6 bases). The CDR3 is made up of 14 amino acids. V was shortened by 11 bases and J by 0 bases, with 14 bases between the two germline ends. The germline V gene has CDR1 MDHEN and CDR2 SYDVKM. CDR3 DNA: TGTGCCGCGCTCCGGGACAACTCCTACAATGAGCAGTTCTTC. This encodes CAALRDNSYNEQFF.

The chain recombines TRBV18 with TRBJ2-7; possibly TRBD1 for D (6 bases). This CDR3 has 16 amino acids. The V end lost 2 bases, the J end lost 1 base, and 15 bases lay between the germline ends. Germline V gene sequence: CDR1 KGHSH, CDR2 LQKENI. The CDR3, as DNA: TGTGCCAGCTCACCAATTGGGGACACGTATTCCTACGAGCAGTACTTC. Amino acid sequence: CASSPIGDTYSYEQYF.

This clone has a single count. The rearrangement joins TRBV15 to TRBJ1-1; TRBD1 is a possible D gene (6 bases). CDR1 LNHNV and CDR2 YYDKDF come from the germline V gene (reference sequence). The CDR3 loop spans 16 amino acids. V lost 0 bases, J lost 4 bases, and 15 bases lay in between. CDR3 nucleotide sequence: TGTGCCACCAGCAGAGATAGGGATGGGACAAGCACTGAAGCTTTCTTT. It translates to CATSRDRDGTSTEAFF.

V and J are TRBV7-3 and TRBJ2-2; TRBD1 aligns across 10 bases. CDR1 is SGHTA, CDR2 FQGTGA, per germline. The V segment lost 8 bases and the J segment 8 bases; nucleotides outside the gene matches: 5. The length of the CDR3 is 13 residues. The CDR3 is CASRTGGSGELFF. The CDR3 nucleotides are TGTGCCAGCCGGACAGGGGGTTCTGGGGAGCTGTTTTTT.

The chain combines TRBV5-4 with TRBJ2-5; 14 bases line up with TRBD2. This CDR3 region has 15 residues. V trimming: 3 bases; J trimming: 3 bases; junction bases outside the gene matches: 1. CDR1 and CDR2 (germline): SGHNT, YYREEE (reference sequence). CDR3 sequence: CASSWGLAGEETQYF. The CDR3 bases are TGTGCCAGCAGCTGGGGACTAGCGGGAGAAGAGACCCAGTACTTC.

The CDR3 DNA is TGTGCCAGCAGCTTATACGGGACAAGCACAGATACGCAGTATTTT. Protein: CASSLYGTSTDTQYF. The rearrangement uses TRBV11-3 and TRBJ2-3; the D gene is possibly TRBD1 (6 bases). The germline V and J ends were trimmed by 2 bases and 0 bases, with 9 bases remaining between them. Germline values: CDR1 SGHNT, CDR2 YENEEA. CDR3 length: 15 amino acids.

J is TRBJ1-4 and V is TRBV5-5, with D possibly matching TRBD1 (5 bases). The CDR3 is made up of 15 amino acids. CDR1 is SGHKS and CDR2 is YYEKEE in the germline V gene (reference sequence). Trimming pared 5 bases from V and 7 bases from J, leaving 18 bases between. The CDR3 DNA reads as TGTGCCAGCAGTTCGATCGGGGGAAAGGGTGAAAAACTGTTTTTT. Translated, it gives CASSSIGGKGEKLFF.

The chain links TRBV3-1 (or the pseudogene TRBV3-2) to TRBJ2-1; possibly TRBD2 for D (5 bases). The length of the CDR3 is 14 residues. Trimming took 0 bases from V and 8 from J, leaving 11 bases between them. Germline V gene lookup returns CDR1 LGHDT and CDR2 YNNKEL (reference sequence). CDR3 coding DNA: TGTGCCAGCAGCCAAGAAAGGACTTGGGATGAGCAGTTCTTC. Translating gives CASSQERTWDEQFF.

The V and J genes are TRBV28 and TRBJ1-2; D is unclear. Germline CDR1 reads MDHEN; CDR2 reads SYDVKM. Trimming took 3 bases from V and 4 from J, leaving 9 bases between them. This CDR3 is 13 amino acids long. The CDR3 DNA is TGTGCCAGCAGTTTCGTCCAGTCCTATGGCTACACCTTC. This gives the protein CASSFVQSYGYTF.

This chain uses TRBV11-2 with TRBJ1-2; D call uncertain. V was cut by 5 bases and J by 2 bases, with 9 bases left in between. The CDR3 consists of 13 residues. From germline, CDR1 is SGHAT and CDR2 FQNNGV. CDR3 region: CASSPQLNYGYTF. The CDR3 DNA reads TGTGCCAGCAGCCCCCAGCTAAACTATGGCTACACCTTC.

This chain connects TRBV3-1 (or the pseudogene TRBV3-2) to TRBJ2-2, with 8 bases aligning to TRBD1. CDR1 and CDR2 (germline): LGHDT, YNNKEL (reference sequence). The length of the CDR3 is 15 residues. The J segment lost 6 bases and the V segment lost 3 bases, leaving 6 bases of the junction unmatched. In DNA form, the CDR3 reads TGTGCCAGCAGCCAGGGGCAGGGGGCGGCCGGGGAGCTGTTTTTT. It codes for CASSQGQGAAGELFF.

The chain has TRBV12-3 or TRBV12-4 and TRBJ2-3; no reliable D call. This CDR3 spans 13 amino acids. With 5 bases removed from V and 0 bases from J, the gap between germline ends came to 6 bases. CDR3 nucleotide sequence: TGTGCCAGCAGTGCCCAGAGCACAGATACGCAGTATTTT. As protein: CASSAQSTDTQYF.

J is TRBJ1-2 and V is TRBV6-5; perhaps TRBD1 as D (6 bases). The V end lost 10 bases, the J end lost 3 bases, and 15 bases lay between the germline ends. The germline V gene has CDR1 MNHEY and CDR2 SVGAGI. The CDR3 spans 13 residues. CDR3: CATRGGLYYGYTF. The DNA of the CDR3 is TGTGCCACCAGAGGGGGGCTGTACTATGGCTACACCTTC.

By its share, this clone is medium-sized. The CDR3 region has the DNA TGTGCCAGCAGCTTAATGGTGGGGCCCTCCTACGAGCAGTACTTC. Translation gives CASSLMVGPSYEQYF. This chain links TRBV7-3 with TRBJ2-7, with a weak D call TRBD1 (5 bases). This CDR3 region has 15 residues. V was trimmed by 1 base and J by 0 bases, leaving 10 bases between them. Germline CDR1 is SGHTA and CDR2 is FQGTGA.

The chain employs TRBV5-1 and TRBJ1-2; D is undetermined. Trimming took off 0 bases at V and 4 bases at J, with 4 bases between the two ends. The length of the CDR3 is 12 residues. From germline, CDR1 is SGHRS and CDR2 YFSETQ. The CDR3: CASSLDVYGYTF. In DNA, the CDR3 is TGCGCCAGCAGCTTGGACGTCTATGGCTACACCTTC. Looking up the rest from reference TRBV5-1 and TRBJ1-2 gives the full variable domain: KAGVTQTPRYLIKTRGQQVTLSCSPISGHRSVSWYQQTPGQGLQFLFEYFSETQRNKGNFPGRFSGRQFSNSRSEMNVSTLELGDSALYLCASSLDVYGYTFGSGTRLTVV.

The J gene is TRBJ1-2, the V gene TRBV2; D not certain. The CDR3 contains 11 residues. Germline lookup yields CDR1 SNHLY and CDR2 FYNNEI. Trimming shortened V by 9 bases and J by 7 bases, and 12 bases separated the two germline ends. The CDR3 spells CASYRDSGYTF. CDR3 nucleotide sequence: TGTGCCAGTTATAGGGATTCTGGCTACACCTTC.

This chain connects TRBV14 to TRBJ1-2; 8 bases are shared with TRBD1. In germline, CDR1 is SGHDN, CDR2 FVKESK. The CDR3 runs 14 residues. The J segment lost 6 bases and the V segment lost 6 bases, leaving 9 bases of the junction unmatched. As DNA, the CDR3 is TGTGCCAGCAGTCAATCCACACAGGGGGATGGCTACACCTTC. Amino acid sequence: CASSQSTQGDGYTF. The full variable domain, with the rest looked up from reference TRBV14 and TRBJ1-2, is EAGVTQFPSHSVIEKGQTVTLRCDPISGHDNLYWYRRVMGKEIKFLLHFVKESKQDESGMPNNRFLAERTGGTYSTLKVQPAELEDSGVYFCASSQSTQGDGYTFGSGTRLTVV.

This chain uses TRBV7-8 with TRBJ2-7; D possibly uses TRBD1 or TRBD2 (5 bases each). Trimming cost V 1 base and J 5 bases, with 15 bases left between them. The V gene's germline CDR1 is SGHVS and CDR2 FQNEAQ. CDR3 length: 15 amino acids. The CDR3 bases are TGTGCCAGCAGCTTAGGAGGGACCTATGTGGACGAGCAGTACTTC. Protein product: CASSLGGTYVDEQYF.

The V call is TRBV27, the J call TRBJ1-5, with D tentatively TRBD1 (5 bases). V lost 2 bases and J 3 bases, leaving 8 bases between the germline ends. CDR1 is MNHEY, CDR2 SMNVEV, per germline (reference sequence). The CDR3 runs to 14 residues. The CDR3 region is CASSLGGTNQPQHF. CDR3 nucleotides: TGTGCCAGCAGTTTAGGAGGGACCAATCAGCCCCAGCATTTT.